These 28 T cell receptor beta chains were sequenced from one sample in a study of blood T cell repertoires in COVID-19. Sequencing used immunoSEQ multiplex PCR; TCRdb keeps in-frame clones, though not all of them. Of under 150,000 clones listed, roughly 84% are singletons. Sequences were obtained from PBMCs or T cells enriched from blood (not recorded which). These receptors were collected from a woman between 45 and 65 years old who had been exposed to COVID-19.

The gene calls are TRBV7-3 and TRBJ2-3; TRBD2 is a possible D gene (5 bases). The CDR3 is made up of 14 amino acids. Germline assignment: CDR1 SGHTA and CDR2 FQGTGA. V was cut by 2 bases and J by 6 bases, with 12 bases left in between. The CDR3 region is CASSLETGMDTQYF. CDR3 bases: TGTGCCAGCAGCTTAGAAACGGGGATGGATACGCAGTATTTT.

The chain carries TRBV3-1 (or the pseudogene TRBV3-2) and TRBJ2-5; 7 bases are a match to TRBD1. The CDR3 sequence is 15 residues long. Germline loops: CDR1 LGHDT, CDR2 YNNKEL (reference sequence). The junction had 7 bases not matched to a gene; V was cut back by 1 base and J by 5 bases. The CDR3 region has the DNA TGTGCCAGCAGCCAAGCGACAGGGATGGGGGAGACCCAGTACTTC. This codes for CASSQATGMGETQYF.

The chain couples TRBV27 to TRBJ2-7, with D possibly matching TRBD1 (6 bases). V lost 3 bases to trimming and J lost 5 bases, with 14 bases between them. The V gene's germline CDR1 is MNHEY and CDR2 SMNVEV (reference sequence). The CDR3 has 14 residues. CDR3 DNA sequence: TGTGCCAGCAGTTTCCAGGGGAGCATCCACGAGCAGTACTTC. Protein product: CASSFQGSIHEQYF.

The J gene is TRBJ1-5, the V gene TRBV27; D is possibly TRBD1 (6 bases). Trimming left V 8 bases short and J 4 bases short, with 12 bases between. The CDR3 consists of 13 residues. Germline V lookup: CDR1 MNHEY, CDR2 SMNVEV (reference sequence). The CDR3 reads CASGDRPNQPQHF. The CDR3 DNA reads as TGTGCCAGCGGTGACAGGCCAAATCAGCCCCAGCATTTT.

The chain couples TRBV2 to TRBJ1-5, with D hard to call. Trimming took 6 bases from V and 4 from J, leaving 16 bases between them. Germline V gene sequence: CDR1 SNHLY, CDR2 FYNNEI. The CDR3 has 15 amino acids. CDR3 region: CASRKEGTGNQPQHF. CDR3 sequence (DNA): TGTGCCAGCAGGAAAGAAGGAACGGGAAATCAGCCCCAGCATTTT.

Here the CDR3 DNA reads TGTGCCAGCAGCTTAAGCGGGATGGGGAACAATGAGCAGTTCTTC. It translates to CASSLSGMGNNEQFF. The chain joins TRBV7-8 to TRBJ2-1, with 7 bases identical to TRBD2. Germline assignment: CDR1 SGHVS and CDR2 FQNEAQ. The CDR3 has 15 residues. Trimming cost V 2 bases and J 5 bases; bases outside gene matches: 6. The whole variable domain, filled in from reference TRBV7-8 and TRBJ2-1, reads GAGVSQSPRYKVAKRGQDVALRCDPISGHVSLFWYQQALGQGPEFLTYFQNEAQLDKSGLPSDRFFAERPEGSVSTLKIQRTQQEDSAVYLCASSLSGMGNNEQFFGPGTRLTVL.

The DNA for the CDR3 is TGTGCCAGTAGTAGGGGCTCGAACACCGGGGAGCTGTTTTTT. Its protein is CASSRGSNTGELFF. The chain uses TRBV19 and TRBJ2-2; tentatively, D is TRBD1 (5 bases). Germline assignment: CDR1 LNHDA and CDR2 SQIVND (reference sequence). This CDR3 has 14 amino acids. The V end lost 4 bases, the J end lost 0 bases, and 6 bases lay between the germline ends. Full variable domain (missing parts from reference TRBV19 and TRBJ2-2): DGGITQSPKYLFRKEGQNVTLSCEQNLNHDAMYWYRQDPGQGLRLIYYSQIVNDFQKGDIAEGYSVSREKKESFPLTVTSAQKNPTAFYLCASSRGSNTGELFFGEGSRLTVL.

The chain is built from TRBV7-6 and TRBJ2-2; TRBD1 aligns across 10 bases. CDR3 length: 15 residues. Losses at the gene ends were 5 bases for V and 3 bases for J; bases not matched to a gene: 3. Germline V gene lookup returns CDR1 SGHVS and CDR2 FNYEAQ. CDR3 DNA: TGTGCCAGCAGCCCCGGACAGGGGGACACCGGGGAGCTGTTTTTT. Protein: CASSPGQGDTGELFF.

The V gene is TRBV29-1, the J gene TRBJ2-7; D is perhaps TRBD2 (8 bases). V was pared by 3 bases and J by 0 bases, with 18 bases between. The V gene's germline CDR1 is SQVTM and CDR2 ANQGSEA. The CDR3 runs 16 residues. CDR3 nucleotide sequence: TGCAGCGTTGAGGGTTTACAGGGGACTAGCTCCTACGAGCAGTACTTC. This encodes CSVEGLQGTSSYEQYF.

This clone has only a few counts. The chain recombines TRBV9 with TRBJ1-2; D is possibly TRBD1 (5 bases). Trimming shortened V by 1 base and J by 3 bases, and 16 bases separated the two germline ends. This CDR3 has 16 amino acids. Germline lookup yields CDR1 SGDLS and CDR2 YYNGEE. The CDR3 region is CASSVPRGRIDYGYTF. DNA of the CDR3: TGTGCCAGCAGCGTACCCCGGGGGAGGATAGACTATGGCTACACCTTC. Based on the CDR3 plus reference TRBV9 and TRBJ1-2, the full variable domain is DSGVTQTPKHLITATGQRVTLRCSPRSGDLSVYWYQQSLDQGLQFLIQYYNGEERAKGNILERFSAQQFPDLHSELNLSSLELGDSALYFCASSVPRGRIDYGYTFGSGTRLTVV.

The chain uses TRBV12-2 and TRBJ1-6. TRBV12-2 is described as a pseudogene. The CDR3 has 17 amino acids. Here the CDR3 DNA reads TGTGCAAGTCGCGCCCCGGGGGGGGCCACCTATAATTCACCCCTCCACTTT. Translating gives CASRAPGGATYNSPLHF.

With regard to this clone: Given a much more abundant clone one base away, this may be a read error. The genes are TRBV3-1 (or the pseudogene TRBV3-2) and TRBJ2-6; 7 bases are shared with TRBD1. This CDR3 region has 15 residues. The ends lost 2 bases at V and 2 bases at J; junction bases unmatched: 0. CDR1 is LGHDT, CDR2 YNNKEL, per germline (reference sequence). The CDR3 protein is CASSQQGAGANVLTF. In nucleotides, the CDR3 is TGTGCCAGCAGCCAACAGGGGGCTGGGGCCAACGTCCTGACTTTC.

The rearrangement uses TRBV3-1 (or the pseudogene TRBV3-2) and TRBJ1-2; the D is unclear. V was trimmed by 0 bases and J by 5 bases, leaving 10 bases between them. The CDR3 loop spans 14 amino acids. Germline values: CDR1 LGHDT, CDR2 YNNKEL (reference sequence). In DNA, the CDR3 is TGTGCCAGCAGCCAAGATTCATTCCAGTATGGCTACACCTTC. Translation gives CASSQDSFQYGYTF.

The J gene is TRBJ2-2, the V gene TRBV2; unclear D gene. The germline V and J ends were trimmed by 6 bases and 6 bases, with 11 bases remaining between them. Germline-derived CDR1 and CDR2 are SNHLY and FYNNEI. The length of the CDR3 is 13 residues. The CDR3 DNA follows: TGTGCCAGCAGATACACAGCACCCGGGGAGCTGTTTTTT. Residues: CASRYTAPGELFF.

This clone was seen once. The chain couples TRBV25-1 to TRBJ1-4, with 9 bases aligning to TRBD1. The CDR3 has 14 amino acids. Germline CDR1 and CDR2: MGHDK and SYGVNS. V lost 5 bases and J lost 10; bases outside the gene matches: 8. The DNA of the CDR3 is TGTGCCAGCAGTACAGGGGGCGAACGAGGAAAACTGTTTTTT. Amino acid sequence: CASSTGGERGKLFF.

There are a few counts of this clone. The chain links TRBV6-4 to TRBJ2-3, with 12 bases fitting TRBD2. Germline CDR1 MRHNA, CDR2 SNTAGT. The CDR3 runs to 15 residues. Germline trimming cut 4 bases from V and 5 bases from J; bases unmatched to any gene: 4. CDR3 residues: CASSGLAGARDTQYF. CDR3 bases: TGTGCCAGCAGTGGACTAGCGGGAGCCCGAGATACGCAGTATTTT.

Relative to its sample, this clone is medium-sized. The chain recombines TRBV6-1 with TRBJ2-5; a possible D gene is TRBD2 (7 bases). Germline V gene data show CDR1 as MNHNS and CDR2 as SASEGT. Trimming shortened V by 1 base and J by 4 bases, and 13 bases separated the two germline ends. The CDR3 contains 15 residues. CDR3 loop: CASSEGEGGGETQYF. The CDR3 DNA reads as TGTGCCAGCAGTGAAGGGGAGGGGGGTGGAGAGACCCAGTACTTC.

The J gene is TRBJ2-7, the V gene TRBV5-1; TRBD2 is a possible D gene (5 bases). Germline loops: CDR1 SGHRS, CDR2 YFSETQ. Trimming took 4 bases from V and 6 from J, leaving 20 bases between them. This CDR3 has 15 amino acids. This CDR3 is CASSASSPGFREQYF. The CDR3 nucleotides read TGCGCCAGCAGCGCATCTTCTCCGGGGTTTCGCGAGCAGTACTTC.

The chain uses TRBV7-6 and TRBJ1-1; D unresolved. There are 15 residues in the CDR3. Per the germline V gene, CDR1 is SGHVS and CDR2 is FNYEAQ. Deletions cut 4 bases from V and 1 base from J, with 13 bases between. The CDR3 spells CASSSSGPPNTEAFF. As DNA, the CDR3 is TGTGCCAGCAGCTCCTCGGGTCCCCCGAACACTGAAGCTTTCTTT. The variable domain in full, with the rest retrieved from reference TRBV7-6 and TRBJ1-1, is GAGVSQSPRYKVTKRGQDVALRCDPISGHVSLYWYRQALGQGPEFLTYFNYEAQQDKSGLPNDRFSAERPEGSISTLTIQRTEQRDSAMYRCASSSSGPPNTEAFFGQGTRLTVV.

The chain employs TRBV29-1 and TRBJ1-1, with D possibly being TRBD1 (5 bases). Trimming removed 4 bases from V and 4 bases from J, with 10 bases in between. This CDR3 has 12 amino acids. Germline V gene data show CDR1 as SQVTM and CDR2 as ANQGSEA. CDR3 loop: CSVVRAPTEAFF. CDR3 coding DNA: TGCAGCGTTGTCAGGGCCCCCACTGAAGCTTTCTTT.

The chain links TRBV9 to TRBJ1-2; 12 positions agree with TRBD1. CDR3 length: 18 amino acids. Germline trimming cut 0 bases from V and 7 bases from J; bases unmatched to any gene: 13. Germline CDR1 is SGDLS and CDR2 is YYNGEE. The DNA for the CDR3 is TGTGCCAGCAGCGTAGTATCTGGGGTGGGGACAGGGGGCTTTGGCTACACCTTC. Its translation is CASSVVSGVGTGGFGYTF.

The V gene is TRBV27, the J gene TRBJ2-2; no firm D call. V was cut by 5 bases and J by 2 bases, with 6 bases left in between. CDR3 length: 13 amino acids. Germline V gene lookup returns CDR1 MNHEY and CDR2 SMNVEV (reference sequence). Here the CDR3 DNA reads TGTGCCAGCAGTACACACAACACCGGGGAGCTGTTTTTT. It yields the protein CASSTHNTGELFF.

This sequence joins TRBV18 and TRBJ1-2; D might be TRBD1 (6 bases). CDR1 KGHSH and CDR2 LQKENI come from the germline V gene. The CDR3 contains 17 residues. Trimming removed 0 bases at V and 2 bases at J, with 16 bases between. CDR3 region: CASSPPGGGLLNYGYTF. The DNA of the CDR3 is TGTGCCAGCTCACCACCGGGCGGGGGGCTCCTGAACTATGGCTACACCTTC.

This clone showed up just a few times. V gene TRBV6-2 or TRBV6-3 combines with J gene TRBJ1-1, with a tentative D call TRBD1 (6 bases). Between the trimmed V and J ends, which lost 5 bases and 6 bases, there was a span of 16 bases. CDR1 is MNHEY, CDR2 SVGEGT, per germline. There are 14 residues in the CDR3. The CDR3 sequence: CASSPRRGQPEAFF. In nucleotides, the CDR3 is TGTGCCAGCAGTCCGCGCCGAGGACAGCCTGAAGCTTTCTTT.

The CDR3 is CASSLGLQGRVTNEQFF. For the CDR3, the DNA is TGTGCCAGCAGCTTAGGCCTACAGGGGCGGGTTACGAATGAGCAGTTCTTC. The rearrangement links TRBV7-9 to TRBJ2-1, with TRBD1 matching over 7 bases. Germline CDR1 SEHNR, CDR2 FQNEAQ (reference sequence). J was trimmed by 7 bases and V by 1 base; bases with no gene match: 13. The CDR3 spans 17 residues.

The V and J genes are TRBV19 and TRBJ2-7; 12 bases align to TRBD2. Germline V CDR1 and CDR2: LNHDA, SQIVND (reference sequence). The ends lost 9 bases at V and 7 bases at J; junction bases unmatched: 7. The CDR3 has 13 amino acids. CDR3 bases: TGTGCCAGCAGACTAGCGGGAGCTGGGGAGCAGTACTTC. It encodes CASRLAGAGEQYF. The full variable domain, completed using reference TRBV19 and TRBJ2-7, is DGGITQSPKYLFRKEGQNVTLSCEQNLNHDAMYWYRQDPGQGLRLIYYSQIVNDFQKGDIAEGYSVSREKKESFPLTVTSAQKNPTAFYLCASRLAGAGEQYFGPGTRLTVT.

This clone appeared a few times. V gene TRBV5-6 combines with J gene TRBJ1-2, with 8 bases aligning to TRBD1. J gave up 7 bases and V 2 bases, and 10 bases lay outside the gene matches. Per the germline V gene, CDR1 is SGHDT and CDR2 is YYEEEE. This CDR3 is built from 15 residues. CDR3 DNA sequence: TGTGCCAGCAGCTTTTGGGACAGGACCTCCCCTGGCTACACCTTC. Protein product: CASSFWDRTSPGYTF.

This clone was counted a few times. The J gene is TRBJ2-2, the V gene TRBV13, with TRBD1 matching 10 bases. In germline, CDR1 is PRHDT, CDR2 FYEKMQ (reference sequence). Trimming cost V 6 bases and J 8 bases; bases outside gene matches: 3. The CDR3 covers 13 residues. CDR3 amino acids: CASSTDRGGELFF. The CDR3 nucleotides are TGTGCCAGCAGTACGGACAGGGGGGGGGAGCTGTTTTTT.